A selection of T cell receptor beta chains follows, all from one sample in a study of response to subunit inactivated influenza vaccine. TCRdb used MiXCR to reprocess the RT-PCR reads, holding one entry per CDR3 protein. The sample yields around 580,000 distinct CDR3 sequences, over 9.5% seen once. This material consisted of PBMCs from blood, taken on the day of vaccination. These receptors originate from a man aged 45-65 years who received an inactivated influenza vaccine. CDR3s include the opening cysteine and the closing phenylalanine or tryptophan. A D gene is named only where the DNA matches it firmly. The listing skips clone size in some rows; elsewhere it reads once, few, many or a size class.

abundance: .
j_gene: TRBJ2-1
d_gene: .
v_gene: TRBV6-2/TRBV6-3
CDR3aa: CASKVNWAYNEQFF
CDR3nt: TGTGCCAGTAAAGTCAACTGGGCCTACAATGAGCAGTTCTTC

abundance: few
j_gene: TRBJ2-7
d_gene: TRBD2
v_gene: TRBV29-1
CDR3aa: CSVDAGRALGEQYF
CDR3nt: TGCAGCGTTGACGCCGGGAGGGCCTTGGGGGAGCAGTACTTC

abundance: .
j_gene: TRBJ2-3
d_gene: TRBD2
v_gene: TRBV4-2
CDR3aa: CASSQDLLAGGPPDTQYF
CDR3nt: TGTGCCAGCAGCCAAGATCTTCTGGCGGGGGGGCCCCCAGATACGCAGTATTTT

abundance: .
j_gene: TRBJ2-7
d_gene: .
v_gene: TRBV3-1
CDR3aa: CASSQPGRNYEQYF
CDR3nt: TGTGCCAGCAGCCAACCGGGACGGAACTACGAGCAGTACTTC

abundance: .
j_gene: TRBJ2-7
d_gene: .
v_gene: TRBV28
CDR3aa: CASGRWAYEQYF
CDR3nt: TGTGCCAGCGGTCGGTGGGCCTACGAGCAGTACTTC

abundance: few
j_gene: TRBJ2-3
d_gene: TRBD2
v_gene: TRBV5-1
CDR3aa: CASRSGLAGGPSTDTQYF
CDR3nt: TGCGCCAGCAGATCCGGACTAGCGGGGGGGCCTAGCACAGATACGCAGTATTTT

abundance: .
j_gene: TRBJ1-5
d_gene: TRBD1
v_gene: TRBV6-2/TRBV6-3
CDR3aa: CASRKGQGLNQPQHF
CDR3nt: TGTGCCAGCAGAAAGGGACAGGGGTTAAATCAGCCCCAGCATTTT

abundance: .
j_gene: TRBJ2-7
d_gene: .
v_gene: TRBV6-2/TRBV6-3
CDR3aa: CASKEGTDEQYF
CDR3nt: TGTGCCAGCAAGGAGGGGACCGACGAGCAGTACTTC

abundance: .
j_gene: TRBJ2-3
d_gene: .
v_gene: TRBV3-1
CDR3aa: CASSHRQGTDTQYF
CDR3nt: TGTGCCAGCAGCCACCGGCAGGGCACAGATACGCAGTATTTT

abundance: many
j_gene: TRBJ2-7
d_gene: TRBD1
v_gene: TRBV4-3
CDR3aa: CASSPESGQGYEQYF
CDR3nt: TGCGCCAGCAGCCCCGAAAGCGGACAGGGCTACGAGCAGTACTTC

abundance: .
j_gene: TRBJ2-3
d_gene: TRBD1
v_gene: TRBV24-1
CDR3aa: CATSDLPPTGRSTDTQYF
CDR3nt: TGTGCCACCAGTGATCTCCCTCCGACAGGGCGAAGCACAGATACGCAGTATTTT

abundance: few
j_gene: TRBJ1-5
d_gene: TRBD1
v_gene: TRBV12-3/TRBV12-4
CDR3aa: CASSRGQGQPQHF
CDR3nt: TGTGCCAGCAGTAGGGGGCAGGGTCAGCCCCAGCATTTT

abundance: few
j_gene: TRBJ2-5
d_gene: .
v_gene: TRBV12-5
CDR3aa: CASGPDSRAQYF
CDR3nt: TGTGCTAGTGGTCCCGACAGTAGGGCCCAGTACTTC

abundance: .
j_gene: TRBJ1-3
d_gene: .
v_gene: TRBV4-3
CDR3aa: CASSQDQVANTIYF
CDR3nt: TGCGCCAGCAGCCAAGATCAGGTGGCAAACACCATATATTTT

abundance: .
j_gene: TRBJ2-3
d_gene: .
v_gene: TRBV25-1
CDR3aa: CASSELAGFGPDTQYF
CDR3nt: TGTGCCAGCAGTGAATTAGCTGGGTTTGGACCAGATACGCAGTATTTT

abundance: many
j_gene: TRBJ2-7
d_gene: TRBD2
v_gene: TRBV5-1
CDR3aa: CASSGAGESYEQYF
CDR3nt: TGCGCCAGCAGCGGAGCGGGAGAGTCCTACGAGCAGTACTTC

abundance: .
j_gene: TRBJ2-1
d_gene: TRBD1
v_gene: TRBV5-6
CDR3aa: CASSYLRDRGYSEQFF
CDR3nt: TGTGCCAGCAGCTACCTCCGGGACAGGGGGTACAGTGAGCAGTTCTTC

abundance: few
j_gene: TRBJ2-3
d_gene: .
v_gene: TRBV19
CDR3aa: CASSIQGSSTDTQYF
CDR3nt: TGTGCCAGTAGTATACAGGGGAGTAGCACAGATACGCAGTATTTT

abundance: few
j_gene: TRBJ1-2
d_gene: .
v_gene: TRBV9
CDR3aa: CASSVDSNYGYTF
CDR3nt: TGTGCCAGCAGCGTAGACAGTAACTATGGCTACACCTTC

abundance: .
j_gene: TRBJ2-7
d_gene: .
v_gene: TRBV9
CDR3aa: CASSAGPGFYEQYF
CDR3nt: TGTGCCAGCAGCGCTGGACCCGGGTTCTACGAGCAGTACTTC

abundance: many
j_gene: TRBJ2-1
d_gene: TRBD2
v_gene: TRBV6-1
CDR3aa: CASSVTSGSFYNEQFF
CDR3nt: TGTGCCAGCAGTGTTACTAGCGGATCCTTTTACAATGAGCAGTTCTTC

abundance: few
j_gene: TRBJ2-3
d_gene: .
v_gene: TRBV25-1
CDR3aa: CASSESKLITDTQYF
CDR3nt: TGTGCCAGCAGTGAATCCAAACTAATAACAGATACGCAGTATTTT

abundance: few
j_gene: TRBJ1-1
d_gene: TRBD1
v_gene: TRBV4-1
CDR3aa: CASSQYRGTGGTEAFF
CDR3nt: TGCGCCAGCAGTCAATACAGGGGGACAGGGGGAACTGAAGCTTTCTTT

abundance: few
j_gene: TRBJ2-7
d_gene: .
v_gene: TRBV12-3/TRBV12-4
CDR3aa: CASSRRAGNEQYF
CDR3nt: TGTGCCAGCAGCCGGAGGGCGGGGAACGAGCAGTACTTC

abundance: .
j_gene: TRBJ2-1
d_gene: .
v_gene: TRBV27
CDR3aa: CASSLSTGPYNEQFF
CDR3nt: TGTGCCAGCAGTTTATCGACGGGACCCTACAATGAGCAGTTCTTC

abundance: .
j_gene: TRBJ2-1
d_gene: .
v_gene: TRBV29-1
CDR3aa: CSVEVRGSYNEQFF
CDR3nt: TGCAGCGTTGAAGTCAGGGGCTCCTACAATGAGCAGTTCTTC

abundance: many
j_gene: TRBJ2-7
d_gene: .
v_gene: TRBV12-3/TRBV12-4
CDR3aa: CASSLAYGYYEQYF
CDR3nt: TGTGCCAGCAGTTTAGCGTACGGCTACTACGAGCAGTACTTC

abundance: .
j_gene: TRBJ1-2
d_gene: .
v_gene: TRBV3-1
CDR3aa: CASSQDLLQNYGYTF
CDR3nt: TGTGCCAGCAGCCAAGATTTATTACAGAACTATGGCTACACCTTC

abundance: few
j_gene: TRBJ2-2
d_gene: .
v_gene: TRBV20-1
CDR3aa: CCARDTRRLANTGELFF
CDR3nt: TGCTGTGCTAGAGATACAAGGAGACTCGCGAACACCGGGGAGCTGTTTTTT

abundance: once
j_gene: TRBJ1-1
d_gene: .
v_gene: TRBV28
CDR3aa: CASSQAGWDTEAFF
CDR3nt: TGTGCCAGCAGTCAAGCAGGGTGGGACACTGAAGCTTTCTTT

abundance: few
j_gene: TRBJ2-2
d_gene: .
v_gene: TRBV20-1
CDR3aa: CSARQDITGELFF
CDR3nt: TGCAGTGCCCGACAAGACATAACCGGGGAGCTGTTTTTT

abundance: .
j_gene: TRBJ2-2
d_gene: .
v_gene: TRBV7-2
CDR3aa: CASSTGGAFSGELFF
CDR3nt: TGTGCCAGCAGTACAGGGGGGGCATTTTCCGGGGAGCTGTTTTTT